These 22 T cell receptor beta chains share one sample of origin, sequenced in a study of blood T cell repertoires in COVID-19. Libraries were prepared by immunoSEQ multiplex PCR; TCRdb keeps only in-frame clonotypes and omits some of them. This sample yields a few hundred thousand clones, of which 70% to 90% are seen a single time; 1.3% belongs to the top ten. What was sequenced was PBMCs or T cells enriched from blood (not recorded which). The receptors originated from a man under 40 who had recovered from COVID-19.

This chain's CDR3 is CSADRGGTGELFF. The CDR3 DNA reads as TGCAGCGCGGACAGGGGGGGCACCGGGGAGCTGTTTTTT. V usage is TRBV29-1 and J usage is TRBJ2-2; 10 nucleotides agree with TRBD1. Losses at the gene ends were 7 bases for V and 4 bases for J; bases not matched to a gene: 3. Germline V gives CDR1 SQVTM, CDR2 ANQGSEA. The CDR3 extends over 13 amino acids.

The gene calls are TRBV11-3 and TRBJ1-1, with D perhaps matching TRBD1 (5 bases). The V and J ends lost 5 bases and 2 bases respectively, with 9 bases between them. The CDR3 loop spans 13 amino acids. Germline CDR1 and CDR2: SGHNT and YENEEA. In DNA, the CDR3 is TGTGCCAGCAGCCGGGGGAGAAACACTGAAGCTTTCTTT. It yields the protein CASSRGRNTEAFF.

The rearrangement uses TRBV7-9 and TRBJ2-6, with D maybe TRBD2 (6 bases). The germline V gene encodes CDR1 SEHNR and CDR2 FQNEAQ (reference sequence). V was cut by 6 bases and J by 4 bases, with 22 bases left in between. The CDR3 sequence is 18 residues long. The CDR3 DNA reads TGTGCCAGCAGAGTCGCGGGGCCTCCGACGGGAGGGGCCAACGTCCTGACTTTC. Protein product: CASRVAGPPTGGANVLTF.

This chain joins TRBV2 and TRBJ1-2; 7 bases match TRBD1. The CDR3 spans 15 residues. The V segment lost 4 bases and the J segment 1 base; nucleotides outside the gene matches: 6. Germline V lookup: CDR1 SNHLY, CDR2 FYNNEI. The CDR3 bases are TGTGCCAGCAGTGTAGAAGGGGACAGTAACTATGGCTACACCTTC. This sequence encodes CASSVEGDSNYGYTF.

This chain links TRBV10-3 with TRBJ2-7; D is possibly TRBD1 (6 bases). Trimming pared 10 bases from V and 4 bases from J, leaving 20 bases between. The CDR3 loop spans 14 amino acids. Germline assignment: CDR1 ENHRY and CDR2 SYGVKD. CDR3 sequence: CATQDRRQSYEQYF. The CDR3 DNA sequence: TGTGCCACCCAAGACAGGCGACAATCTTACGAGCAGTACTTC.

This chain uses TRBV5-1 with TRBJ2-3, with TRBD1 matching 8 bases. Germline values: CDR1 SGHRS, CDR2 YFSETQ. The CDR3 covers 15 residues. The V and J ends lost 5 bases and 0 bases, in that order; junction bases with no gene match: 5. The CDR3, as DNA: TGCGCCAGCAGTTATGGACAGGGCAGCACAGATACGCAGTATTTT. Its protein is CASSYGQGSTDTQYF.

This chain connects TRBV5-6 to TRBJ2-3; D not certain. CDR1 and CDR2 (germline): SGHDT, YYEEEE. V shed 2 bases and J shed 5 bases, with 12 bases lying between them. The CDR3 spans 14 residues. The CDR3 is CASSFVTPKDTQYF. CDR3 sequence (DNA): TGTGCCAGCAGCTTTGTTACTCCCAAAGATACGCAGTATTTT.

The chain joins TRBV19 to TRBJ1-1; 7 positions agree with TRBD1. The CDR3 totals 13 residues. V lost 7 bases and J lost 0; bases outside the gene matches: 2. The V gene's germline CDR1 is LNHDA and CDR2 SQIVND (reference sequence). CDR3 amino acids: CASIQGVNTEAFF. CDR3 bases: TGTGCCAGTATCCAGGGGGTGAACACTGAAGCTTTCTTT.

This clone was seen more than once but under ten times. The chain recombines TRBV14 with TRBJ1-2; D might be TRBD1 (5 bases). Trimming cost V 1 base and J 8 bases, with 8 bases left between them. Germline V gene lookup returns CDR1 SGHDN and CDR2 FVKESK. The CDR3 sequence is 12 residues long. CDR3 region: CASSQGTYGYTF. The CDR3 nucleotides are TGTGCCAGCAGCCAAGGGACATACGGCTACACCTTC.

The rearrangement joins TRBV4-2 to TRBJ1-1; D gene unclear. This CDR3 is built from 14 residues. V lost 1 base and J 5 bases, leaving 11 bases between the germline ends. Germline CDR1 reads LGHNA; CDR2 reads YNFKEQ. CDR3 region: CASSQVAPRTEAFF. CDR3 DNA: TGTGCCAGCAGCCAAGTCGCCCCGAGGACTGAAGCTTTCTTT.

The chain uses TRBV6-5 and TRBJ1-1, with TRBD1 matching 8 bases. The CDR3 runs 11 residues. The trim removed 7 bases at V and 10 bases at J, leaving 5 bases unmatched. CDR1 is MNHEY and CDR2 is SVGAGI in the germline V gene. Here the CDR3 reads CASNLQGGAFF. The CDR3 DNA sequence: TGTGCCAGCAACCTACAGGGGGGAGCTTTCTTT.

The chain is built from TRBV15 and TRBJ2-7, with TRBD1 matching 10 bases. The germline gives CDR1 LNHNV, CDR2 YYDKDF (reference sequence). V trimming: 5 bases; J trimming: 5 bases; junction bases outside the gene matches: 9. The CDR3 consists of 15 residues. The CDR3 sequence: CATSRRTGGIDEQYF. The DNA for the CDR3 is TGTGCCACCAGCCGAAGGACAGGGGGAATTGACGAGCAGTACTTC.

The chain is built from TRBV7-9 and TRBJ2-5, with 13 positions matching TRBD2. The CDR3 length is 19 residues. V was clipped by 0 bases and J by 4 bases; unmatched bases: 11. CDR1 SEHNR and CDR2 FQNEAQ come from the germline V gene (reference sequence). The CDR3 nucleotides read TGTGCCAGCAGCTTAGCGCTCAGGACTAGCGGGGGTGTGTCAGAGACCCAGTACTTC. Translation gives CASSLALRTSGGVSETQYF.

The chain joins TRBV30 to TRBJ1-4; perhaps TRBD1 as D (6 bases). The CDR3 is 13 residues long. In germline, CDR1 is GTSNPN, CDR2 SVGIG (reference sequence). The V gene lost 5 bases and the J gene lost 11 bases, with 18 bases spanning the gap. The CDR3 region has the DNA TGTGCCTGGGACCCTGGGGGAGGGGGGAAACTGTTTTTT. Its protein product is CAWDPGGGGKLFF.

The chain is built from TRBV4-1 and TRBJ2-7; 14 bases line up with TRBD2. This CDR3 has 16 residues. Per germline, CDR1 MGHRA and CDR2 YSYEKL. V trimming: 4 bases; J trimming: 5 bases; junction bases outside the gene matches: 7. CDR3 DNA sequence: TGCGCCAGCAGCCTCGGACTAGCGGGGGGCCAGGACGAGCAGTACTTC. Its protein is CASSLGLAGGQDEQYF.

The chain has TRBV5-6 and TRBJ1-1; weak D call: TRBD1 (6 bases). V was cut by 0 bases and J by 0 bases, with 12 bases left in between. Germline V gene sequence: CDR1 SGHDT, CDR2 YYEEEE. The CDR3 covers 16 residues. CDR3 sequence: CASSLVQGFMNTEAFF. The CDR3 coding sequence is TGTGCCAGCAGCTTGGTACAGGGCTTCATGAACACTGAAGCTTTCTTT.

V usage is TRBV3-1 (or the pseudogene TRBV3-2) and J usage is TRBJ2-1; TRBD1 matches at 9 bases. V lost 4 bases and J lost 4; bases outside the gene matches: 11. The CDR3 covers 17 residues. Germline CDR1 is LGHDT and CDR2 is YNNKEL (reference sequence). CDR3 bases: TGTGCCAGCAGCCTTAATCTGGGACAGGGCATTTACAATGAGCAGTTCTTC. It translates to CASSLNLGQGIYNEQFF.

The V gene is TRBV4-1, the J gene TRBJ1-2; the match to TRBD1 covers 7 bases. Germline lookup yields CDR1 MGHRA and CDR2 YSYEKL. The CDR3 runs to 13 residues. Germline trimming cut 4 bases from V and 4 bases from J; bases unmatched to any gene: 3. In nucleotides, the CDR3 is TGCGCCAGCAGCCCGGGACAGACCTATGGCTACACCTTC. Translating gives CASSPGQTYGYTF.

This clone was observed once. In DNA form, the CDR3 reads TGTGCCAGCAGTTATACCGGGACAGGGGGTTCACCCCTCCACTTT. Translated, it gives CASSYTGTGGSPLHF. The V gene is TRBV9, the J gene TRBJ1-6; 11 bases match TRBD1. V was pared by 5 bases and J by 9 bases, with 7 bases of the junction left unmatched. Germline lookup yields CDR1 SGDLS and CDR2 YYNGEE. There are 15 residues in the CDR3. The full variable domain, in which reference TRBV9 and TRBJ1-6 provide the parts outside the CDR3, is DSGVTQTPKHLITATGQRVTLRCSPRSGDLSVYWYQQSLDQGLQFLIQYYNGEERAKGNILERFSAQQFPDLHSELNLSSLELGDSALYFCASSYTGTGGSPLHFGNGTRLTVT.

The V and J genes are TRBV4-1 and TRBJ1-2; 7 bases agree with TRBD1. Trimming took 0 bases from V and 2 from J; bases not matched to a gene: 6. From germline, CDR1 is MGHRA and CDR2 YSYEKL. The CDR3 is 16 amino acids. CDR3 residues: CASSQDLTGENYGYTF. CDR3 nucleotide sequence: TGCGCCAGCAGCCAAGATCTTACAGGGGAGAACTATGGCTACACCTTC.

This sequence joins TRBV28 and TRBJ1-4, with 8 positions matching TRBD1. The J segment lost 13 bases and the V segment lost 5 bases, leaving 12 bases of the junction unmatched. The length of the CDR3 is 14 residues. Per germline, CDR1 MDHEN and CDR2 SYDVKM. The DNA of the CDR3 is TGTGCCAGCAGTCGACAGGGGAGTAGCGGGCGACTGTTTTTT. Its protein is CASSRQGSSGRLFF.

The chain has TRBV19 and TRBJ1-2; 8 positions match TRBD1. CDR1 is LNHDA, CDR2 SQIVND, per germline (reference sequence). This CDR3 is built from 14 residues. V lost 8 bases and J lost 5; bases outside the gene matches: 10. Written as DNA, the CDR3 is TGTGCCAGTGACTTTGGACAGGGAAATTATGGCTACACCTTC. It translates to CASDFGQGNYGYTF.